These T cell receptor beta chains were read from a single sample in a study of T cell responses to AZD1222 COVID-19 vaccine. Assay used: immunoSEQ multiplex PCR; TCRdb lists only in-frame clones, some missing. The sample carries under 150,000 clones, over 75% recorded once. The source material was peripheral blood, sampled on day 0 of AZD1222 vaccination. These receptors came from an adult in good health. The CDR3 runs from the conserved cysteine through the conserved F or W. Fields, in order: clone size, J gene, V gene, D gene, CDR3 DNA, CDR3 protein. D genes are given only for firm matches. The size entry is marked missing in some rows and otherwise reads once, few, many or a size class.

>.|TRBJ2-2|TRBV6-4|TRBD2
TGTGCCAGCAGTGACCGCGTCTCTTTCGCGGGGGACGGCACCGGGGAGCTGTTTTTT
CASSDRVSFAGDGTGELFF
>.|TRBJ2-7|TRBV27|TRBD2
TGTGCCAGCAGCCGGACTAGCGGGGGACCCTACGAGCAGTACTTC
CASSRTSGGPYEQYF
>.|TRBJ2-5|TRBV7-2|TRBD2
TGTGCCAGCAGCCCGGGATCGGGGGGGAAGACCCAGTACTTC
CASSPGSGGKTQYF
>.|TRBJ1-6|TRBV5-4|TRBD1
TGTGCCAGCCATACACCGGAGGGGGCTGGTTCACCCCTCCACTTT
CASHTPEGAGSPLHF
>.|TRBJ1-1|TRBV19|TRBD1
TGTGCCAGTAGGGACAGGGGGAACACTGAAGCTTTCTTT
CASRDRGNTEAFF
>.|TRBJ1-5|TRBV5-8|.
TGTGCCAGTCCGCTAAAAGGGGAAGGTCAGCCCCAGCATTTT
CASPLKGEGQPQHF
>.|TRBJ1-4|TRBV7-6|TRBD1
TGTGCCAGCAGCTTGGGGACAGGGGTGGATGAAAAACTGTTTTTT
CASSLGTGVDEKLFF
>.|TRBJ2-7|TRBV19|.
TGTGCCAGTAGTACGAACTACGAGCAGTACTTC
CASSTNYEQYF
>.|TRBJ1-2|TRBV4-1|TRBD1
TGCGCCAGCAGCCCCAGACAGGGCCCCAACTATGGCTACACCTTC
CASSPRQGPNYGYTF
>.|TRBJ1-2|TRBV5-1|TRBD1
TGCGCCAGCAGCTCTCGGGGACAGGGTGGCTATGGCTACACCTTC
CASSSRGQGGYGYTF
>.|TRBJ2-3|TRBV3-1/TRBV3-2|.
TGTGCCAGCAGCCAGACGGGTACGGGGGACCGCCCAGATACGCAGTATTTT
CASSQTGTGDRPDTQYF
>.|TRBJ1-3|TRBV18|TRBD1
TGTGCCAGCTCACAAGGGACAGTAACAGGAAACACCATATATTTT
CASSQGTVTGNTIYF
>.|TRBJ2-5|TRBV12-5|.
TGTGCTAGTTTATTTGGGGGAGTGGAGACCCAGTACTTC
CASLFGGVETQYF
>.|TRBJ1-2|TRBV11-2|.
TGTGCCAGCAGCTTAGTTTTGTCAGCTAACTATGGCTACACCTTC
CASSLVLSANYGYTF
>.|TRBJ1-2|TRBV5-1|.
TGCGCCAGCAGCTTGGGCAGCCTCTATGGCTACACCTTC
CASSLGSLYGYTF
>.|TRBJ1-2|TRBV5-5|.
TGTGCCAGCAGCTTAGCAGGACTAAACTATGGCTACACCTTC
CASSLAGLNYGYTF
>.|TRBJ1-1|TRBV9|TRBD1
TGTGCCAGCAGGACAGGGGTCGAGGGTGAAGCTTTCTTT
CASRTGVEGEAFF
>once|TRBJ1-4|TRBV10-3|TRBD1
TGTGCCTCCGGGCCCGGGACAGGGGGTGTTGCAACTAATGAAAAACTGTTTTTT
CASGPGTGGVATNEKLFF
>.|TRBJ1-2|TRBV14|.
TGTGCCAGCAGCCAAGAGGACCACCGTTTTGTCTATGGCTACACCTTC
CASSQEDHRFVYGYTF
>.|TRBJ1-6|TRBV18|TRBD1
TGTGCCAGCTCACGGGACAGGTTAAGCTCCTATAATTCACCCCTCCACTTT
CASSRDRLSSYNSPLHF
>.|TRBJ2-7|TRBV6-5|TRBD1
TGTGCCAGCAGTTTCGACCGACAGGGGAGAAGCTACGAGCAGTACTTC
CASSFDRQGRSYEQYF
>.|TRBJ1-5|TRBV6-5|.
TGTGCCAGCAGAGGGAATAGCAATCAGCCCCAGCATTTT
CASRGNSNQPQHF
>once|TRBJ2-1|TRBV6-5|.
TGTGCCAGCAGTCCACGGATGGATTACAATGAGCAGTTCTTC
CASSPRMDYNEQFF
>.|TRBJ1-2|TRBV5-4|.
TGTGCCAGCAGTCAGGGAGGGTATGGCTACACCTTC
CASSQGGYGYTF
>.|TRBJ1-4|TRBV7-9|.
TGTGCCAGCATTGAGGGGCCGACCTTTAATGAAAAACTGTTTTTT
CASIEGPTFNEKLFF
>.|TRBJ1-5|TRBV6-6|TRBD1
TGTGCCAGCAGTCCTAAATCAGGACAGGGGGGCAATCAGCCCCAGCATTTT
CASSPKSGQGGNQPQHF
>.|TRBJ1-6|TRBV7-6|TRBD1
TGTGCCAGCAGCCCCCAATCCGGGACAGGGGGAAATTCACCCCTCCACTTT
CASSPQSGTGGNSPLHF